The text below deals with one TCR beta chain. The antigen remains undetermined. V lost 5 bases, J lost 2 bases, and 6 bases lay in between. This CDR3 contains 12 residues. These data belong to a study of T cell responses to AZD1222 COVID-19 vaccine. Study-level results: There were mostly white British donors and more females than males, and clonal diversity was possibly underestimated.

Libraries were prepared by immunoSEQ multiplex PCR; TCRdb keeps only in-frame clonotypes and omits some of them. The sample records roughly 120,000 clones, about 92% being singletons. The sequence derives from an adult in good health. Material: peripheral blood, obtained on day 0 of AZD1222 vaccination. The chain couples TRBV12-3 or TRBV12-4 to TRBJ1-1; the D is unclear. CDR3 DNA sequence: TGTGCCAGCAGTCCCACTAACACTGAAGCTTTCTTT. Translation: CASSPTNTEAFF.